These 16 T cell receptor beta chains were sequenced from one sample in a study of early T cells in non-severe SARS-CoV-2 infection. Each CDR3 protein is one row after TCRdb ran MiXCR on the 5' RACE reads. The sample carries about 77,000 distinct CDR3 sequences, approximately 5% recorded once. Sequenced here: whole blood, sampled at baseline. These receptors were taken from an adult who was a healthcare worker with PCR-confirmed SARS-CoV-2 infection or an uninfected control (not recorded which).

This clonotype occurred a few times. The J gene is TRBJ2-3, the V gene TRBV6-6, with D uncertain. Germline V gene sequence: CDR1 MNHNY, CDR2 SVGAGI (reference sequence). Trimming took off 6 bases at V and 4 bases at J, with 17 bases between the two ends. This CDR3 comprises 15 residues. CDR3 amino acids: CASSNGWSRSDTQYF. For the CDR3, the DNA is TGTGCCAGCAGCAACGGATGGTCCAGATCAGATACGCAGTATTTT.

This clonotype was recorded at least ten times. The chain has TRBV5-1 and TRBJ2-2, with 7 bases matching TRBD1. V was clipped by 4 bases and J by 7 bases; unmatched bases: 16. This CDR3 comprises 17 residues. Germline loops: CDR1 SGHRS, CDR2 YFSETQ. CDR3 nucleotides: TGCGCCAGCAGCCGGGACAGCTCCAGTCGGGTAGGCGGGGAGCTGTTTTTT. As protein: CASSRDSSSRVGGELFF.

This clonotype was seen many times. The rearrangement links TRBV20-1 to TRBJ2-2; D may be TRBD1 (6 bases). V shed 5 bases and J shed 2 bases, with 9 bases lying between them. The CDR3 consists of 13 residues. CDR1 is DFQATT, CDR2 SNEGSKA, per germline (reference sequence). DNA for the CDR3: TGCAGTGCTTCACAGGGAAACACCGGGGAGCTGTTTTTT. Encoded protein: CSASQGNTGELFF.

This clonotype was recorded many times. The J gene is TRBJ1-1, the V gene TRBV2; D unclear. CDR1 and CDR2 (germline): SNHLY, FYNNEI. The CDR3 consists of 14 residues. Between the trimmed V and J ends, which lost 2 bases and 2 bases, there was a span of 9 bases. The DNA for the CDR3 is TGTGCCAGCAGTGAAAGGGTTTCTAACACTGAAGCTTTCTTT. Protein product: CASSERVSNTEAFF.

This clonotype was recorded many times. The chain has TRBV5-1 and TRBJ2-1; the match to TRBD2 covers 13 bases. The CDR3 consists of 17 residues. V lost 3 bases to trimming and J lost 0 bases; unmatched junction nucleotides: 3. Germline CDR1 SGHRS, CDR2 YFSETQ. CDR3 in amino acids: CASSWTSGSPSYNEQFF. The CDR3 DNA reads as TGCGCCAGCAGCTGGACTAGCGGGAGTCCCTCCTACAATGAGCAGTTCTTC. The full variable domain, with the rest looked up from reference TRBV5-1 and TRBJ2-1, is KAGVTQTPRYLIKTRGQQVTLSCSPISGHRSVSWYQQTPGQGLQFLFEYFSETQRNKGNFPGRFSGRQFSNSRSEMNVSTLELGDSALYLCASSWTSGSPSYNEQFFGPGTRLTVL.

The sample holds many counts of this clonotype. The chain links TRBV9 to TRBJ1-2; 8 nucleotides align to TRBD1. This CDR3 has 16 residues. V shed 4 bases, J shed 4 bases, and the junction held 12 bases outside the gene matches. CDR1 is SGDLS, CDR2 YYNGEE, per germline. The CDR3 sequence: CASSLHDQGASYGYTF. The CDR3 region has the DNA TGTGCCAGCAGCCTCCATGACCAGGGGGCCTCCTATGGCTACACCTTC.

This clonotype was counted only a few times. The chain recombines TRBV10-1 with TRBJ1-4; D unclear. Germline V gives CDR1 WNHNN, CDR2 SYGVQD (reference sequence). V dropped 0 bases and J dropped 0 bases, with 14 bases sitting between them. The CDR3 runs 18 residues. In DNA form, the CDR3 reads TGCGCCAGCAGTGAGTCCGGACGGACCTTTGCAACTAATGAAAAACTGTTTTTT. This codes for CASSESGRTFATNEKLFF.

This clonotype was picked up a small number of times. In DNA, the CDR3 is TGTGCCAGCAGCCTGACAGGGGGCGCAGAGGGCTACACCTTC. Encoded protein: CASSLTGGAEGYTF. This chain uses TRBV7-3 with TRBJ1-2; TRBD1 agrees at 10 bases. The ends lost 5 bases at V and 8 bases at J; junction bases unmatched: 8. The germline V gene encodes CDR1 SGHTA and CDR2 FQGTGA. The CDR3 has 14 amino acids.

This clonotype was seen only a few times. CDR3 sequence reads: CAWRPSMAGEQYF. The CDR3 DNA reads TGTGCCTGGAGGCCGTCGATGGCCGGCGAGCAGTACTTC. The chain couples TRBV30 to TRBJ2-7; D is ambiguous. There are 13 residues in the CDR3. V gave up 3 bases and J gave up 6 bases, with 15 bases separating them. The germline gives CDR1 GTSNPN, CDR2 SVGIG (reference sequence). Using reference TRBV30 and TRBJ2-7 for the parts outside the CDR3, the full variable domain is SQTIHQWPATLVQPVGSPLSLECTVEGTSNPNLYWYRQAAGRGLQLLFYSVGIGQISSEVPQNLSASRPQDRQFILSSKKLLLSDSGFYLCAWRPSMAGEQYFGPGTRLTVT.

In this sample, this clonotype turned up many times. The chain couples TRBV2 to TRBJ2-7; 8 bases fit TRBD1. The CDR3 contains 13 residues. V lost 3 bases and J lost 6; bases outside the gene matches: 4. Germline assignment: CDR1 SNHLY and CDR2 FYNNEI. This CDR3 is CASSDGTGIEQYF. DNA for the CDR3: TGTGCCAGCAGTGACGGGACAGGAATCGAGCAGTACTTC.

This sequence joins TRBV2 and TRBJ1-1; D not certain. The CDR3 has 11 residues. From germline, CDR1 is SNHLY and CDR2 FYNNEI. Trimming removed 4 bases at V and 5 bases at J, with 5 bases between. This CDR3 is CASSVRTEAFF. As DNA, the CDR3 is TGTGCCAGCAGTGTGAGGACTGAAGCTTTCTTT.

This clonotype was detected many times. The rearrangement joins TRBV6-1 to TRBJ2-7; TRBD2 might be the D (6 bases). The CDR3 is 13 amino acids. CDR1 MNHNS and CDR2 SASEGT come from the germline V gene. The V end lost 3 bases, the J end lost 3 bases, and 9 bases lay between the germline ends. CDR3 region: CASSDAGSYEQYF. DNA of the CDR3: TGTGCCAGCAGTGACGCGGGGAGCTACGAGCAGTACTTC.

In this sample, this clonotype is medium-sized. This rearrangement joins TRBV19 to TRBJ2-1, with D perhaps TRBD2 (6 bases). The CDR3 covers 16 residues. V was cut by 0 bases and J by 5 bases, with 14 bases left in between. Germline-derived CDR1 and CDR2 are LNHDA and SQIVND (reference sequence). The CDR3 coding sequence is TGTGCCAGTAGTATAGATCATGATAGCGGCAACAATGAGCAGTTCTTC. As protein: CASSIDHDSGNNEQFF.

This clonotype was found a few times. V and J are TRBV20-1 and TRBJ2-3; 7 bases agree with TRBD2. The CDR3 is made up of 14 amino acids. V trimming: 6 bases; J trimming: 2 bases; junction bases outside the gene matches: 8. Germline assignment: CDR1 DFQATT and CDR2 SNEGSKA (reference sequence). CDR3 region: CSAPNREATDTQYF. The CDR3 DNA reads TGCAGTGCCCCTAACCGGGAGGCCACAGATACGCAGTATTTT.

In its sample, this clonotype was seen many times. The V and J genes are TRBV14 and TRBJ2-1; D is perhaps TRBD2 (6 bases). This CDR3 is built from 16 residues. V was clipped by 0 bases and J by 8 bases, with 17 bases between them. Germline V lookup: CDR1 SGHDN, CDR2 FVKESK. As DNA, the CDR3 is TGTGCCAGCAGCCAAGATATGGCGGGGCCATGGGATGAGCAGTTCTTC. Its protein is CASSQDMAGPWDEQFF. The full variable domain, its missing parts supplied by reference TRBV14 and TRBJ2-1, is EAGVTQFPSHSVIEKGQTVTLRCDPISGHDNLYWYRRVMGKEIKFLLHFVKESKQDESGMPNNRFLAERTGGTYSTLKVQPAELEDSGVYFCASSQDMAGPWDEQFFGPGTRLTVL.

The CDR3 spells CSAARQGVNYGYTF. In DNA form, the CDR3 reads TGCAGTGCTGCGCGACAGGGGGTAAACTATGGCTACACCTTC. The V call is TRBV20-1, the J call TRBJ1-2; the match to TRBD1 covers 9 bases. The V segment lost 5 bases and the J segment 2 bases; nucleotides outside the gene matches: 6. The CDR3 runs 14 residues. The germline V gene encodes CDR1 DFQATT and CDR2 SNEGSKA (reference sequence).